A selection of T cell receptor beta chains follows, all from one sample in a study of shared clonotypes between healthy human individuals. Clones were read by immunoSEQ multiplex PCR, and TCRdb kept only the in-frame ones, dropping some. Found here are 950,000 to 1,200,000 clones, about 80% of them singletons; the top ten hold roughly 0.9%. Sample: memory CD4+ T cells from PBMCs. The source is a man between 18 and 35 years old in good health. Some clones in this sample may be carry-over from other donors' samples. The conserved cysteine and the conserved F or W are not part of the CDR3 here. Fields, in order: V gene, CDR3 protein.

TRBV20-1 | SALRGEQF
TRBV9 | ASSVVGRVNQETQY
TRBV28 | ASSFQSGNTIY
TRBV28 | ASSLGGGLSGNTIY
TRBV27 | ASSASGGTDTQY
TRBV12-5 | ASAQTGSETQY
TRBV4-3 | ASSQFGRDVDEQF
TRBV18 | ASSPIAGAYEQY
TRBV19 | ASSLGPGSDEQY
TRBV5-1 | ASSSAGGYTGELF
TRBV20-1 | SARAWEKAF
TRBV7-9 | ASSTRGGFGEKLF
TRBV20-1 | SAEPRDTQY
TRBV5-1 | ASSLITGAQADGYT
TRBV19 | ASSMGRAGYEQY
TRBV11-3 | ASSLGGGTYNEQF
TRBV10-3 | AISAAENGELF
TRBV27 | ASSLEYMPGQGFYEQY
TRBV6-5 | ASSSIAGVTGELF
TRBV5-1 | ASSLTLRTSGSSAETQY
TRBV28 | ASRSPSTYEQY
TRBV5-4 | ASSSERTSQETQY
TRBV18 | ASSPPNVLFSYEQY
TRBV9 | ASSVGHTSSYEQY
TRBV5-1 | ASSLVASGSYNEQF
TRBV11-2 | ASSLREGREADTQY
TRBV7-9 | ASSSRRDYGDVELF
TRBV7-9 | ASSLNDRTNYGYT